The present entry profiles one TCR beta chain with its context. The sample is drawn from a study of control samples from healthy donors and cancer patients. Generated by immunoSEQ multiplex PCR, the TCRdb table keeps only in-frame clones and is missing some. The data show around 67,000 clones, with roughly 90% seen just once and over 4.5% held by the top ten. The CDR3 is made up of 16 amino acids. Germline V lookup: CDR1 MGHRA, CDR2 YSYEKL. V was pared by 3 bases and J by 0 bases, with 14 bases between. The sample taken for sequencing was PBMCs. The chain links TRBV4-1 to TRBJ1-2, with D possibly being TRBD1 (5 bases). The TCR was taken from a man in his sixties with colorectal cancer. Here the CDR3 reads CASSQKLRVANYGYTF. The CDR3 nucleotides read TGCGCCAGCAGCCAGAAACTCAGGGTGGCTAACTATGGCTACACCTTC.